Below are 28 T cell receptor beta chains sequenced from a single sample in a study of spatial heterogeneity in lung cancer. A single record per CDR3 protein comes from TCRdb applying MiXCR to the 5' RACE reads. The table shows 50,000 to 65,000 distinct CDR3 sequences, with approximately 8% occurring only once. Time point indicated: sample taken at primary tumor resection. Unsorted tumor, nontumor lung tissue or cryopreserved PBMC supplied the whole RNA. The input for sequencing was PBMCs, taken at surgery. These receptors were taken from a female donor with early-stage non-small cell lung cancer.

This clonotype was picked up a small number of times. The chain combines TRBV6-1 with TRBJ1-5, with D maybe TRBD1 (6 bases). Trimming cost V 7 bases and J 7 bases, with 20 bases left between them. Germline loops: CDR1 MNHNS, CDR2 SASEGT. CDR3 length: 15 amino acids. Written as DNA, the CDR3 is TGTGCCAGCATTCGGGAAACGACAGGTCCGCAGCCCCAGCATTTT. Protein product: CASIRETTGPQPQHF.

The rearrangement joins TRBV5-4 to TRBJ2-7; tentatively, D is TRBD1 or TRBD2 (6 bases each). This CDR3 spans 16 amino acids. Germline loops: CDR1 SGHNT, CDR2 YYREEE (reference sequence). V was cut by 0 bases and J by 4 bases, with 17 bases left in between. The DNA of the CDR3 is TGTGCCAGCAGCTTGGGGGGGGCCCCCGGAGATTACGAGCAGTACTTC. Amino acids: CASSLGGAPGDYEQYF.

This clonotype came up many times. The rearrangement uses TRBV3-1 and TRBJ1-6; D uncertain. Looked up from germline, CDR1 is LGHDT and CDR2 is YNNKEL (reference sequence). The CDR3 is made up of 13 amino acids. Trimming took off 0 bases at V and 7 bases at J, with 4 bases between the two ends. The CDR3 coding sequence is TGTGCCAGCAGCCAAGATCGGAATTCACCCCTCCACTTT. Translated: CASSQDRNSPLHF.

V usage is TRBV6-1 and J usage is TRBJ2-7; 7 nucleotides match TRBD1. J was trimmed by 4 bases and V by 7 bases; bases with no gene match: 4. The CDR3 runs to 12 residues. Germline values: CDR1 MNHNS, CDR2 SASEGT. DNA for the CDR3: TGTGCCAGCACCGGACAGGCTTACGAGCAGTACGTC. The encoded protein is CASTGQAYEQYV.

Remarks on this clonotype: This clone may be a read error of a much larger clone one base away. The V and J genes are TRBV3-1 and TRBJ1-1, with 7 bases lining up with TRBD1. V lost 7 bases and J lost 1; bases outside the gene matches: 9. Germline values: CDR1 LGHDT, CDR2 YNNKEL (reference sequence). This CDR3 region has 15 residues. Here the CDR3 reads CASIPRGQPNTEAFF. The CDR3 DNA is TGTGCCAGCATCCCGCGGGGACAGCCGAACACTGAAGCTTTCTTT.

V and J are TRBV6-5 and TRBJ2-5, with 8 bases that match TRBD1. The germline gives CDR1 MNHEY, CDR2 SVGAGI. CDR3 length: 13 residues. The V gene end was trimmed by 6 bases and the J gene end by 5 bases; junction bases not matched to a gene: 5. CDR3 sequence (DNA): TGTGCCAGCAGATCAGGGGGCGAGGAGACCCAGTACTTC. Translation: CASRSGGEETQYF.

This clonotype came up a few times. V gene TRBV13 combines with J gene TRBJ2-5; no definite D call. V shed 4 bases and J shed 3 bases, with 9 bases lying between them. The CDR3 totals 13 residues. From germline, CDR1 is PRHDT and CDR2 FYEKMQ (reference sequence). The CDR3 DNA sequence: TGTGCCAGCAGCTATCTAACTGAAGAGACCCAGTACTTC. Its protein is CASSYLTEETQYF.

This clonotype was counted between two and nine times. The CDR3 DNA is TGTGCCAGCAGCTCTACGACAGTCTCCTACGAGCAGTACGTC. Its translation: CASSSTTVSYEQYV. The chain links TRBV7-2 to TRBJ2-7; possible D gene TRBD1, 5 bases. This CDR3 is 14 amino acids long. The germline V and J ends were trimmed by 4 bases and 0 bases, with 10 bases remaining between them. The germline V gene has CDR1 SGHTA and CDR2 FQGNSA.

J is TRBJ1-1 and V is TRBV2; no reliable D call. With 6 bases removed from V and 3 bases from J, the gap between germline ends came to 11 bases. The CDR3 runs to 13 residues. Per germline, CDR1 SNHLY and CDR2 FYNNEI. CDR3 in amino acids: CASSPDGYTEAFF. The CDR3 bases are TGTGCCAGCAGCCCGGACGGATACACTGAAGCTTTCTTT.

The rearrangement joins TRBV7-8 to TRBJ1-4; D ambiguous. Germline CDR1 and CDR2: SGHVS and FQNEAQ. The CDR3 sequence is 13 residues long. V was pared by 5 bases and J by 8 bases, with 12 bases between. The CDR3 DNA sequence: TGTGCCAGCAGCCCCTTAGAATTCGAAAAACTGTTTTTT. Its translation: CASSPLEFEKLFF.

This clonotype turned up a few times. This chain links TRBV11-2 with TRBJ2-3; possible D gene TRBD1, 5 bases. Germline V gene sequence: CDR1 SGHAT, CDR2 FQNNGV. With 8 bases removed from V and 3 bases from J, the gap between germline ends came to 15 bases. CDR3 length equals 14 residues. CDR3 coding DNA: TGTGCCAGCGAGCAAGGGGTTCGGACAGATACGCAGTATTTT. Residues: CASEQGVRTDTQYF.

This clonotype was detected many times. CDR3 nucleotides: TGCAGTGCGCCACTAGCGGGCCAGCCAGATACGCAGTATTTT. Translated, it gives CSAPLAGQPDTQYF. The chain combines TRBV20-1 with TRBJ2-3; 9 positions agree with TRBD2. CDR3 length: 14 amino acids. In germline, CDR1 is DFQATT, CDR2 SNEGSKA (reference sequence). V lost 6 bases and J lost 4; bases outside the gene matches: 8.

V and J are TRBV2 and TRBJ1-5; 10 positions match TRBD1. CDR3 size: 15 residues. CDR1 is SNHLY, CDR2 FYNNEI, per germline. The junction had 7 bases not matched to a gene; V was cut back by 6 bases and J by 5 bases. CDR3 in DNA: TGTGCCAGCAGGGCGACAGGGGGCGAGGATCAGCCCCAGCATTTT. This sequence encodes CASRATGGEDQPQHF.

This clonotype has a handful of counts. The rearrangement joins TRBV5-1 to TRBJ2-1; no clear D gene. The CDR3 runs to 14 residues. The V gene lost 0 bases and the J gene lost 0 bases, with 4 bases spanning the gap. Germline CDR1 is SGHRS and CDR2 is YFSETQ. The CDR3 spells CASSLDNSYNEQFF. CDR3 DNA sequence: TGCGCCAGCAGCTTGGACAACTCCTACAATGAGCAGTTCTTC. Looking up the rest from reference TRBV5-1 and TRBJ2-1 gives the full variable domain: KAGVTQTPRYLIKTRGQQVTLSCSPISGHRSVSWYQQTPGQGLQFLFEYFSETQRNKGNFPGRFSGRQFSNSRSEMNVSTLELGDSALYLCASSLDNSYNEQFFGPGTRLTVL.

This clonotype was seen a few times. DNA for the CDR3: TGTGCCAGCAGCTTAGACAGGGCCGGAACCCTCCACTTT. The encoded protein is CASSLDRAGTLHF. The V gene is TRBV7-2, the J gene TRBJ1-6, with D maybe TRBD1 (6 bases). This CDR3 region has 13 residues. Germline values: CDR1 SGHTA, CDR2 FQGNSA. V shed 1 base and J shed 14 bases, with 12 bases lying between them.

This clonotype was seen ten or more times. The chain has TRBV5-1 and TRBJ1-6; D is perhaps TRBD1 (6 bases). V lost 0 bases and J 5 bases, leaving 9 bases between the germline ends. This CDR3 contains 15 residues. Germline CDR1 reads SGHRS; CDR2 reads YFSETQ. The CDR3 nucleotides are TGCGCCAGCAGCTTGGATGCAGGGGATAATTCACCCCTCCACTTT. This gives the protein CASSLDAGDNSPLHF.

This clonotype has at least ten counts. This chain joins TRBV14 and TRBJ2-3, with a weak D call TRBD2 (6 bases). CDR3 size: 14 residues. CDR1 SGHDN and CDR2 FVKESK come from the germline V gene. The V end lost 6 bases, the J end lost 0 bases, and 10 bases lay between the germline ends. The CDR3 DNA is TGTGCCAGCAGGGGGGGACTCAGCACAGATACGCAGTATTTT. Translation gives CASRGGLSTDTQYF.

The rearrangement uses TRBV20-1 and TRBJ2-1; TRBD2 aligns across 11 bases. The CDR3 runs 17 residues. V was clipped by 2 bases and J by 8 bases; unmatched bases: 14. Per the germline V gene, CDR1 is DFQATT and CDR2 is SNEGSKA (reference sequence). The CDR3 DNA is TGCAGTGCTAGACACATTAGCGGGGGGGCTTCGGGCGATGAGCAGTTCTTC. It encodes CSARHISGGASGDEQFF.

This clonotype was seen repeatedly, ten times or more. This chain's CDR3 is CASSQDRGETQYF. In DNA form, the CDR3 reads TGTGCCAGCAGCCAAGACAGGGGAGAGACCCAGTACTTC. This sequence joins TRBV9 and TRBJ2-5, with 8 bases aligning to TRBD1. This CDR3 spans 13 amino acids. V gave up 4 bases and J gave up 4 bases; unmatched junction bases: 3. The germline CDR1 and CDR2 sequences are SGDLS and YYNGEE. Full variable domain (missing parts from reference TRBV9 and TRBJ2-5): DSGVTQTPKHLITATGQRVTLRCSPRSGDLSVYWYQQSLDQGLQFLIQYYNGEERAKGNILERFSAQQFPDLHSELNLSSLELGDSALYFCASSQDRGETQYFGPGTRLLVL.

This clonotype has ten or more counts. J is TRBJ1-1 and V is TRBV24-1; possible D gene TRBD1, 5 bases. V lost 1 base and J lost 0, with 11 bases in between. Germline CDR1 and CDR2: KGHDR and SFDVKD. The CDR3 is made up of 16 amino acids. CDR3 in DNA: TGTGCCACCAGTGATTTTGGCGACAGCATGAACACTGAAGCTTTCTTT. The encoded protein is CATSDFGDSMNTEAFF.

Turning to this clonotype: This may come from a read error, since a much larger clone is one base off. The CDR3 here is CASSLGNSGGHAQFF. The CDR3 nucleotides are TGTGCCAGCAGCCTAGGGAATAGCGGGGGGCATGCGCAGTTCTTC. The rearrangement uses TRBV11-2 and TRBJ2-1; TRBD2 aligns across 10 bases. Germline V CDR1 and CDR2: SGHAT, FQNNGV. With 5 bases clipped from V and 12 bases from J, the junction kept 13 bases outside the gene matches. The length of the CDR3 is 15 residues.

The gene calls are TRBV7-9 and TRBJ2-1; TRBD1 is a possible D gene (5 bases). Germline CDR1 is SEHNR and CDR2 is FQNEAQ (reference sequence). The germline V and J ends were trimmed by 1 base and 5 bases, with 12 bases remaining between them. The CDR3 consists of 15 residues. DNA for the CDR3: TGTGCCAGCAGCTTAGGCGACAGAAGAAACAATGAGCAGTTCTTC. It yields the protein CASSLGDRRNNEQFF.

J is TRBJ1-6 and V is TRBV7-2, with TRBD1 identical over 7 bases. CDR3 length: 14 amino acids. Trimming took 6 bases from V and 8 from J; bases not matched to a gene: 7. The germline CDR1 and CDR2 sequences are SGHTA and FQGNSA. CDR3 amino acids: CASSYRGPDSPLHF. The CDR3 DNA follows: TGTGCCAGCAGTTATAGGGGGCCTGATTCACCCCTCCACTTT.

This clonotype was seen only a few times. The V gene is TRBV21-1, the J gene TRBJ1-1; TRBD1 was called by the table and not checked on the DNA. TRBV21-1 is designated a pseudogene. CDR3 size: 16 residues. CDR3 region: CASSKEVVWGIPEAFF. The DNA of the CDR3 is TGTGCCAGCAGCAAAGAAGTGGTTTGGGGGATCCCTGAAGCTTTCTTT.

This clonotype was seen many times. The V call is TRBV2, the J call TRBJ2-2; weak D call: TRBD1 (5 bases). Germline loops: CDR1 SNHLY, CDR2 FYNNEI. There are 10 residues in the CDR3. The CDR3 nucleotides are TGTGTTCCACAGGCCGGGGAGCTGTTTTTT. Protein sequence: CVPQAGELFF. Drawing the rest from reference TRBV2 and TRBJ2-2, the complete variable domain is EPEVTQTPSHQVTQMGQEVILRCVPISNHLYFYWYRQILGQKVEFLVSFYNNEISEKSEIFDDQFSVERPDGSNFTLKIRSTKLEDSAMYFCVPQAGELFFGEGSRLTVL.

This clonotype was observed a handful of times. CDR3 bases: TGTGCCAGCAGTTTGCCTCCGAACTCCTATAATTCACCCCTCCACTTT. Protein: CASSLPPNSYNSPLHF. The chain has TRBV28 and TRBJ1-6; D unclear. Germline V gene data show CDR1 as MDHEN and CDR2 as SYDVKM. V dropped 3 bases and J dropped 0 bases, with 9 bases sitting between them. CDR3 length: 16 residues.

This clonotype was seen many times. CDR3 bases: TGTGCCAGCAGTAGTTGGGACAGGGGAGACACTGAAGCTTTCTTT. Protein sequence: CASSSWDRGDTEAFF. The chain has TRBV27 and TRBJ1-1; TRBD1 agrees at 10 bases. CDR1 and CDR2 (germline): MNHEY, SMNVEV (reference sequence). The V gene end was trimmed by 5 bases and the J gene end by 3 bases; junction bases not matched to a gene: 6. CDR3 length equals 15 residues.

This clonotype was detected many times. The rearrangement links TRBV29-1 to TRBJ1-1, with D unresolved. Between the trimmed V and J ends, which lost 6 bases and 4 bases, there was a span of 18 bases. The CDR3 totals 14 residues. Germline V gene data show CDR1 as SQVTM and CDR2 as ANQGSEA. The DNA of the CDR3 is TGCAGCGTAGCCACCGGACCGGAGGGCACTGAAGCTTTCTTT. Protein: CSVATGPEGTEAFF.